This T cell receptor (beta chain) emerged from a study of blood T cell repertoires in COVID-19. Across the study: Acute and convalescent COVID-19 specimens originated in the United States, Italy and Spain. In each case, the material was cDNA or gDNA derived from T cells, B-cell-depleted T cells, or PBMCs.

In the original analysis: Researchers report that nucleated cell counts were estimated from reference gene primer amplification. Using immunoSEQ multiplex PCR, the repertoire was profiled, and TCRdb retains in-frame clones only, with some absent. V, J and clone size reflect that table, while D and trimming were determined from the DNA. The sample has about 59,000 clones, 70% to 85% seen once; the top ten hold under 3.5%. Material for sequencing was peripheral blood. The sequence came from a man aged 55 to 70 with acute or convalescent COVID-19.

CDR3 region: CASSPWGLPNTGELFF. The CDR3 DNA follows: TGTGCCAGCAGCCCCTGGGGACTCCCGAACACCGGGGAGCTGTTTTTT. V is TRBV6-4 and J is TRBJ2-2; tentative D call: TRBD2 (6 bases). The V gene lost 6 bases and the J gene lost 0 bases, with 14 bases spanning the gap. This CDR3 region has 16 residues. The germline gives CDR1 MRHNA, CDR2 SNTAGT.